The 2 T cell receptor beta chains in this list originate from one sample, sequenced in a study of cytomegalovirus exposure and HLA in healthy donors. The PCR had 60 Vbeta and 13 Jbeta primers. Using immunoSEQ multiplex PCR, the repertoire was profiled, and TCRdb retains in-frame clones only, with some absent. This table holds 150,000 to 200,000 clones, around four fifths found once. Sequencing was carried out using PBMCs. The receptors here all came from a male donor in good health and CMV-seropositive.

This clone was seen only a few times. V usage is TRBV30 and J usage is TRBJ1-1; 8 nucleotides align to TRBD1. The germline V gene encodes CDR1 GTSNPN and CDR2 SVGIG (reference sequence). CDR3 length: 13 residues. With 2 bases clipped from V and 9 bases from J, the junction kept 8 bases outside the gene matches. The chain's CDR3 is CAWSISTGEKAFF. In DNA form, the CDR3 reads TGTGCCTGGAGTATTTCGACAGGGGAGAAAGCTTTCTTT.

The chain joins TRBV2 to TRBJ1-6; no definite D call. With 5 bases removed from V and 8 bases from J, the gap between germline ends came to 13 bases. CDR1 and CDR2 from the germline V gene are SNHLY and FYNNEI. The CDR3 loop spans 14 amino acids. The CDR3 sequence is CASSPSPDYSPLHF. In DNA form, the CDR3 reads TGTGCCAGCAGTCCAAGCCCGGACTATTCACCCCTCCACTTT.